The present TCR beta chain was sequenced within a study of blood T cell repertoires in COVID-19. Across the study: PBMCs, B-cell-depleted T cells, or T cells were the source of the cDNA or gDNA that made up the material.

Everyone who took part was roughly 18 to 90 years old, and they came from roughly 25 US areas. Participant-reported clinical history was the basis for cohort assignment. Participants classified as exposed had met a COVID-19 case within 2 weeks before study entry. Only in-frame clones appear in the TCRdb table, and some are missing; sequencing was by immunoSEQ multiplex PCR. There are hundreds of thousands of clones in the sample; roughly 80% occur only once, and roughly 4.7% lies in the top ten. The CDR3 covers 19 residues. J lost 2 bases, V lost 0 bases, and 15 bases had no gene match. CDR1 and CDR2 from the germline V gene are LGHDT and YNNKEL (reference sequence).

The rearrangement joins TRBV3-1 (or the pseudogene TRBV3-2) to TRBJ2-5, with 7 positions matching TRBD1. This TCR came from a man between 35 and 55 years old who had been exposed to COVID-19. Sequenced input: PBMCs or T cells enriched from blood (not recorded which). CDR3 residues: CASSQDPGTVPIGQETQYF. The CDR3 nucleotides read TGTGCCAGCAGCCAAGATCCCGGGACAGTCCCTATCGGACAAGAGACCCAGTACTTC.